What follows describes a single TCR beta chain. The data are from a study of shared clonotypes between healthy human individuals. After removal of 2 bases from V and 4 bases from J, the junction contained 17 bases not matched to a gene. The V gene's germline CDR1 is SEHNR and CDR2 FQNEAQ (reference sequence). This CDR3 has 19 amino acids. Method: immunoSEQ multiplex PCR; TCRdb's copy keeps in-frame clones and lacks some. The table records around 1.9 million clones, under 95% of them present only once. CD8 cells classed as naive were CD45RO-negative and positively selected for CCR7, excluding terminally differentiated effector memory CD45RA+ cells.

The receptor's source is a man between 18 and 29 years old in good health. Some clones in this sample may be carry-over from other donors' samples. The V call is TRBV7-9, the J call TRBJ2-1, with 7 bases matching TRBD2. The specimen was naive CD8+ T cells from PBMCs. The CDR3 nucleotides are TGTGCCAGCAGCTTATCAGGCCTTTGGGTTACTAGCGAGTACAATGAGCAGTTCTTC. Its translation is CASSLSGLWVTSEYNEQFF.